Described below is a single TCR beta chain sequence and its context. Germline CDR1 and CDR2: SGHTA and FQGNSA. Trimming left V 3 bases short and J 4 bases short, with 0 bases between. The CDR3 sequence is 11 residues long. The sample comes from a study of control samples from healthy donors and cancer patients. TCRdb's copy holds only in-frame clones and misses some; the assay was immunoSEQ multiplex PCR. Here the sample spans approximately 220,000 clones, around 94% being singletons. What was sequenced was blood. The sequence came from a man aged 50-60 years in good health. The gene calls are TRBV7-2 and TRBJ2-2, with D hard to call. The CDR3: CASSFTGELFF. The CDR3 DNA reads as TGTGCCAGCAGCTTCACCGGGGAGCTGTTTTTT.